This is a list of T cell receptor beta chains from one sample in a study of T cells after yellow fever vaccination. TCRdb used MiXCR to reprocess the 5' RACE reads, holding one entry per CDR3 protein. In the table there are 100,000 to 150,000 distinct CDR3 sequences, around 9.8% of which are singletons. The sample was CD8+ T cells sorted from PBMCs, taken on the day of the yellow fever booster vaccination. Source of these receptors: a man in his late teens or twenties who received the YFV17D yellow fever vaccine. Each CDR3 is given with its conserved first and last residue. A D gene is named only where the DNA matches it firmly. Expanded clones are given a class, and other clones once, few, many or no size at all.

v_call: TRBV12-3/TRBV12-4; clone_size: -; j_call: TRBJ2-5; d_call: TRBD1; cdr3_nt: TGTGCCAGCGGACTGACAGGGCGGGAGACCCAGTACTTC; cdr3_aa: CASGLTGRETQYF
v_call: TRBV7-6; clone_size: -; j_call: TRBJ2-3; d_call: TRBD2; cdr3_nt: TGTGCCAGCAGCTTTAGCGGGGGCCCAGATACGCAGTATTTT; cdr3_aa: CASSFSGGPDTQYF
v_call: TRBV4-3; clone_size: many; j_call: TRBJ2-1; d_call: TRBD1; cdr3_nt: TGCGCCAGCAGCCGAGACAGGGGGCGCTTATTCGGCGACTACAATGAGCAGTTCTTC; cdr3_aa: CASSRDRGRLFGDYNEQFF
v_call: TRBV10-3; clone_size: few; j_call: TRBJ2-7; d_call: -; cdr3_nt: TGTGCCATCAGTGAGAGTACAGGGTCCTACGAGCAGTACTTC; cdr3_aa: CAISESTGSYEQYF
v_call: TRBV12-5; clone_size: -; j_call: TRBJ2-3; d_call: TRBD2; cdr3_nt: TGTGCTAGTGGTTCTGACTCGGGACTACCAGATACGCAGTATTTT; cdr3_aa: CASGSDSGLPDTQYF
v_call: TRBV9; clone_size: many; j_call: TRBJ2-2; d_call: -; cdr3_nt: TGTGCCAGCAGCGTAGCCAAGGGGAACACCGGGGAGCTGTTTTTT; cdr3_aa: CASSVAKGNTGELFF
v_call: TRBV5-1; clone_size: few; j_call: TRBJ1-1; d_call: -; cdr3_nt: TGCGCCAGCAGCTTGAGTTCTCGGAACACTGAAGCTTTCTTT; cdr3_aa: CASSLSSRNTEAFF
v_call: TRBV27; clone_size: few; j_call: TRBJ2-1; d_call: -; cdr3_nt: TGTGCCAGCAGTTTAGCTAGCTCCTACAATGAGCAGTTCTTC; cdr3_aa: CASSLASSYNEQFF
v_call: TRBV20-1; clone_size: -; j_call: TRBJ2-7; d_call: TRBD2; cdr3_nt: TGCAGTGCTAGAGTCTTGGGGCGGGGGATCTACGAGCAGTACTTC; cdr3_aa: CSARVLGRGIYEQYF
v_call: TRBV7-2; clone_size: -; j_call: TRBJ2-6; d_call: TRBD1; cdr3_nt: TGTGCCAGCAGCCCCACTTGGGACAGCTCTGGGGCCAACGTCCTGACTTTC; cdr3_aa: CASSPTWDSSGANVLTF
v_call: TRBV6-2/TRBV6-3; clone_size: many; j_call: TRBJ2-7; d_call: TRBD2; cdr3_nt: TGTGCCAGCAGTCCGACTAGCGGCTCCTACGAGCAGTACTTC; cdr3_aa: CASSPTSGSYEQYF
v_call: TRBV11-2; clone_size: few; j_call: TRBJ2-1; d_call: TRBD1; cdr3_nt: TGTGCCAGCAGCTTTGGGCGTTGGCAGGGGGTCTACAATGAGCAGTTCTTC; cdr3_aa: CASSFGRWQGVYNEQFF
v_call: TRBV7-9; clone_size: once; j_call: TRBJ1-2; d_call: -; cdr3_nt: TGTGCCAGCAGCTCGACCGCGCAGCTAACATTGATCCCCCGAAGCGGCTACACCTTC; cdr3_aa: CASSSTAQLTLIPRSGYTF
v_call: TRBV27; clone_size: -; j_call: TRBJ2-7; d_call: TRBD2; cdr3_nt: TGTGCCAGCAGCGTTGTAGCGGGGGGGCCCTACGAGCAGTACTTC; cdr3_aa: CASSVVAGGPYEQYF
v_call: TRBV30; clone_size: few; j_call: TRBJ2-7; d_call: TRBD1; cdr3_nt: TGTGCCTGGAGTGTCCAGGGGGCCATCGAGCAGTACTTC; cdr3_aa: CAWSVQGAIEQYF
v_call: TRBV4-1; clone_size: few; j_call: TRBJ2-3; d_call: TRBD1; cdr3_nt: TGCGCCAGCAGCCCACAGGGGGCCATCTCCACAGATACGCAGTATTTT; cdr3_aa: CASSPQGAISTDTQYF
v_call: TRBV5-5; clone_size: -; j_call: TRBJ2-1; d_call: TRBD1; cdr3_nt: TGTGCCAGCAGCTTTTCTTTTACACAGGGGGCGAGTGAGCAGTTCTTC; cdr3_aa: CASSFSFTQGASEQFF
v_call: TRBV5-1; clone_size: many; j_call: TRBJ2-7; d_call: TRBD1; cdr3_nt: TGCGCCAGCAGCTTGGCCGACAGGGGAAGGGAGTACGAGCAGTACTTC; cdr3_aa: CASSLADRGREYEQYF
v_call: TRBV10-2; clone_size: -; j_call: TRBJ2-3; d_call: -; cdr3_nt: TGCGCCAGCAGTGAGTCGGGGCCCGATACGCAGTATTTT; cdr3_aa: CASSESGPDTQYF
v_call: TRBV12-3/TRBV12-4; clone_size: few; j_call: TRBJ1-1; d_call: -; cdr3_nt: TGTGCCAGCAGTTTCTGGGGACACCACACTGAAGCTTTCTTT; cdr3_aa: CASSFWGHHTEAFF
v_call: TRBV12-3/TRBV12-4; clone_size: few; j_call: TRBJ2-7; d_call: -; cdr3_nt: TGTGCCAGCAGTTTAGGGCCAGGGAGATTTTACGAGCAGTACTTC; cdr3_aa: CASSLGPGRFYEQYF
v_call: TRBV11-2; clone_size: few; j_call: TRBJ2-2; d_call: -; cdr3_nt: TGTGCCAGCAGCTTAAGGGGTGTTGGGAATATGGCCGGGGAGCTGTTTTTT; cdr3_aa: CASSLRGVGNMAGELFF
v_call: TRBV29-1; clone_size: few; j_call: TRBJ1-1; d_call: TRBD1; cdr3_nt: TGCAGCGTCTGGACAGGGTGGATGAACACTGAAGCTTTCTTT; cdr3_aa: CSVWTGWMNTEAFF
v_call: TRBV7-8; clone_size: many; j_call: TRBJ2-2; d_call: -; cdr3_nt: TGTGCCAGCAGCTCACGGCCGAGGGTGGGGATGACCGGGGAGCTGTTTTTT; cdr3_aa: CASSSRPRVGMTGELFF
v_call: TRBV27; clone_size: -; j_call: TRBJ2-1; d_call: TRBD1; cdr3_nt: TGTGCCAGCACACTGTCTGGGACAGGGGGCTGGGAGCAGTTCTTC; cdr3_aa: CASTLSGTGGWEQFF
v_call: TRBV7-9; clone_size: few; j_call: TRBJ1-1; d_call: TRBD1; cdr3_nt: TGTGCCAGCAGCGTCCCGGGACAGGGATCGGGCACTGAAGCTTTCTTT; cdr3_aa: CASSVPGQGSGTEAFF
v_call: TRBV12-3/TRBV12-4; clone_size: -; j_call: TRBJ2-7; d_call: -; cdr3_nt: TGTGCCAGCAGTTCTCATAGCTCCTACGAGCAGTACTTC; cdr3_aa: CASSSHSSYEQYF
v_call: TRBV12-3/TRBV12-4; clone_size: many; j_call: TRBJ1-1; d_call: -; cdr3_nt: TGTGCCAGCAGTCCGAACCCAGCGAACACTGAAGCTTTCTTT; cdr3_aa: CASSPNPANTEAFF
v_call: TRBV27; clone_size: -; j_call: TRBJ1-5; d_call: -; cdr3_nt: TGTGCCAGCAGTCCTACAGGGAGCAATCAGCCCCAGCATTTT; cdr3_aa: CASSPTGSNQPQHF
v_call: TRBV6-2/TRBV6-3; clone_size: -; j_call: TRBJ2-1; d_call: TRBD1; cdr3_nt: TGTGCCAGCAGTCCCCTCCGGGACAGGGTGGACAATGAGCAGTTCTTC; cdr3_aa: CASSPLRDRVDNEQFF
v_call: TRBV14; clone_size: -; j_call: TRBJ2-5; d_call: -; cdr3_nt: TGTGCCAGCAGCCAAGTAGCCGACATTGAAGAGACCCAGTACTTC; cdr3_aa: CASSQVADIEETQYF
v_call: TRBV15; clone_size: few; j_call: TRBJ2-7; d_call: TRBD1; cdr3_nt: TGTGCCACCAGCAGAGCCGGACAGGGAATCTACGAGCAGTACTTC; cdr3_aa: CATSRAGQGIYEQYF
v_call: TRBV20-1; clone_size: -; j_call: TRBJ2-5; d_call: TRBD2; cdr3_nt: TGCAGTGCTAGAGATTCGCCTAGCGGGGGTATGACCCAGTACTTC; cdr3_aa: CSARDSPSGGMTQYF
v_call: TRBV6-2/TRBV6-3; clone_size: -; j_call: TRBJ2-5; d_call: -; cdr3_nt: TGTGCCAGCTACTTTCCTTCGGAGACCCAGTACTTC; cdr3_aa: CASYFPSETQYF
v_call: TRBV11-2; clone_size: few; j_call: TRBJ1-1; d_call: -; cdr3_nt: TGTGCCAGCAGCCACTCGAGACCTGAAGCTTTCTTT; cdr3_aa: CASSHSRPEAFF
v_call: TRBV15; clone_size: -; j_call: TRBJ2-7; d_call: -; cdr3_nt: TGTGCCACCAGCAGAGGACTGTACGGGGCTTACGAGCAGTACTTC; cdr3_aa: CATSRGLYGAYEQYF
v_call: TRBV7-9; clone_size: few; j_call: TRBJ2-1; d_call: -; cdr3_nt: TGTGCCAGCAGCCACGCCAGGGAGCAGTTCTTC; cdr3_aa: CASSHAREQFF
v_call: TRBV9; clone_size: few; j_call: TRBJ2-3; d_call: -; cdr3_nt: TGTGCCAGCAGCGTAGAACGGTCAGATACGCAGTATTTT; cdr3_aa: CASSVERSDTQYF
v_call: TRBV6-2/TRBV6-3; clone_size: few; j_call: TRBJ2-7; d_call: -; cdr3_nt: TGTGCCAGCAGTTACCTCGGGAGAAGGGAGCAGTACTTC; cdr3_aa: CASSYLGRREQYF
v_call: TRBV7-8; clone_size: -; j_call: TRBJ1-1; d_call: -; cdr3_nt: TGTGCCAGCAGCTCCCTCACGGGCACTGAAGCTTTCTTT; cdr3_aa: CASSSLTGTEAFF
v_call: TRBV7-2; clone_size: few; j_call: TRBJ2-3; d_call: TRBD2; cdr3_nt: TGTGCCAGCAGCTGGGCTAGCGGGGTTGCAGATACGCAGTATTTT; cdr3_aa: CASSWASGVADTQYF
v_call: TRBV7-9; clone_size: -; j_call: TRBJ2-3; d_call: -; cdr3_nt: TGTGCCAGCAGCTCCTCAGGAGCGGAGTTCACTAGCACAGATACGCAGTATTTT; cdr3_aa: CASSSSGAEFTSTDTQYF
v_call: TRBV29-1; clone_size: few; j_call: TRBJ2-5; d_call: TRBD2; cdr3_nt: TGCAGCGTTGAAGGACTAGCGGGAGAGACCCAGTACTTC; cdr3_aa: CSVEGLAGETQYF
v_call: TRBV15; clone_size: many; j_call: TRBJ1-1; d_call: -; cdr3_nt: TGTGCCACCAGCAGAGATTTCATTGAAGCTTTCTTT; cdr3_aa: CATSRDFIEAFF
v_call: TRBV19; clone_size: -; j_call: TRBJ1-2; d_call: -; cdr3_nt: TGTGCCAGTATGAAGACAGGCTGGTATGGCTACACCTTC; cdr3_aa: CASMKTGWYGYTF
v_call: TRBV6-1; clone_size: few; j_call: TRBJ1-6; d_call: -; cdr3_nt: TGTGCCAGCAGTGAAGATCTGGACACGGGGTTACCCCTCCACTTT; cdr3_aa: CASSEDLDTGLPLHF
v_call: TRBV13; clone_size: -; j_call: TRBJ2-3; d_call: -; cdr3_nt: TGTGCCAGCAGCTTAAAGTCCCCAGATACGCAGTATTTT; cdr3_aa: CASSLKSPDTQYF
v_call: TRBV3-1; clone_size: -; j_call: TRBJ1-1; d_call: TRBD1; cdr3_nt: TGTGCCAGCAGCGCTCTGACAGGGGCGGACACTGAAGCTTTCTTT; cdr3_aa: CASSALTGADTEAFF
v_call: TRBV2; clone_size: few; j_call: TRBJ2-3; d_call: TRBD2; cdr3_nt: TGTGCCAACCAGGGACTAGCGGGGGCCGGGACAGATACGCAGTATTTT; cdr3_aa: CANQGLAGAGTDTQYF
v_call: TRBV19; clone_size: few; j_call: TRBJ2-1; d_call: TRBD1; cdr3_nt: TGTGCCAGTAGTGACCCGGGACAGGGGGATGAGCAGTTCTTC; cdr3_aa: CASSDPGQGDEQFF
v_call: TRBV18; clone_size: many; j_call: TRBJ2-1; d_call: TRBD1; cdr3_nt: TGTGCCAGCTCCCAGGGGGAAGAGCAGTTCTTC; cdr3_aa: CASSQGEEQFF
v_call: TRBV6-6; clone_size: -; j_call: TRBJ2-4; d_call: -; cdr3_nt: TGTGCCAGCAGTTATCAGGGAACGCTGATAAACATTCAGTACTTC; cdr3_aa: CASSYQGTLINIQYF